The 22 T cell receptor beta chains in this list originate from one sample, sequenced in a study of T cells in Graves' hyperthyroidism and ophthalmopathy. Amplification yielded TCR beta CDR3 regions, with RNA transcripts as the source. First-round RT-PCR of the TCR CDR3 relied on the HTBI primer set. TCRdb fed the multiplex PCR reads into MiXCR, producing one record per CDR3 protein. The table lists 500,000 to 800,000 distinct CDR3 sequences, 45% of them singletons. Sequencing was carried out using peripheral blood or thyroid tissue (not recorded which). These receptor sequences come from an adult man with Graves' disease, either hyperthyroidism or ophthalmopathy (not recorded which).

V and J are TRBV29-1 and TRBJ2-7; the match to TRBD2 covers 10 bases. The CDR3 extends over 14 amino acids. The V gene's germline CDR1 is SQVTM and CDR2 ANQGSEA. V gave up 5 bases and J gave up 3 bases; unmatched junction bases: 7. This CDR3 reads CSVQLAGTGYEQYF. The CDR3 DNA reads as TGCAGCGTTCAACTAGCGGGGACAGGCTACGAGCAGTACTTC.

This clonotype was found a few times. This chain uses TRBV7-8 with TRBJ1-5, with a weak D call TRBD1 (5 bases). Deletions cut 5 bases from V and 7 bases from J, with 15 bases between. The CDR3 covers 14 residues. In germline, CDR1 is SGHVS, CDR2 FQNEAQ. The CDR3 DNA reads TGTGCCAGCAGCGTCAGGGACTTTGGACAGCCCCAGCATTTT. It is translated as CASSVRDFGQPQHF. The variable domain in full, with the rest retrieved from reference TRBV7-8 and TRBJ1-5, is GAGVSQSPRYKVAKRGQDVALRCDPISGHVSLFWYQQALGQGPEFLTYFQNEAQLDKSGLPSDRFFAERPEGSVSTLKIQRTQQEDSAVYLCASSVRDFGQPQHFGDGTRLSIL.

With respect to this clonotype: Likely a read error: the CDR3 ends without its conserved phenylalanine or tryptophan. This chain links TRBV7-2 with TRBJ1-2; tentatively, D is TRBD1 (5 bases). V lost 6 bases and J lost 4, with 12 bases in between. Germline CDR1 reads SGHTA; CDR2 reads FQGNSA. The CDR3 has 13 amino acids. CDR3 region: CASSEGQGYGYTL. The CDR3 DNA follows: TGTGCCAGCAGTGAAGGGCAGGGCTATGGCTACACCCTC.

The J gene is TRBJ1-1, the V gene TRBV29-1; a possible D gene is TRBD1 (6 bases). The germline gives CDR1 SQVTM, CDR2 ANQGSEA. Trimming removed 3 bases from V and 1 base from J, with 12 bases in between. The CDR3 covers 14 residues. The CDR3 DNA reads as TGCAGCGTTGAGGGACAAAGTCAGAACACTGAAGCTTTCTTT. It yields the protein CSVEGQSQNTEAFF.

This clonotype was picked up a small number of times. The CDR3 reads CATGSGGPPAQQYF. CDR3 nucleotide sequence: TGTGCCACCGGGAGCGGGGGACCTCCTGCCCAGCAGTACTTC. The rearrangement uses TRBV2 and TRBJ2-7; 8 bases are shared with TRBD2. The length of the CDR3 is 14 residues. V shed 10 bases, J shed 8 bases, and the junction held 16 bases outside the gene matches. The germline gives CDR1 SNHLY, CDR2 FYNNEI.

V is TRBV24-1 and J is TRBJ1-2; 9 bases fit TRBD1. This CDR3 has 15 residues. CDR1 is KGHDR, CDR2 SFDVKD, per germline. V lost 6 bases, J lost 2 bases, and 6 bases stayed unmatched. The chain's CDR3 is CATSYSGTGNYGYTF. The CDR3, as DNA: TGTGCCACCAGTTATTCCGGGACAGGGAACTATGGCTACACCTTC.

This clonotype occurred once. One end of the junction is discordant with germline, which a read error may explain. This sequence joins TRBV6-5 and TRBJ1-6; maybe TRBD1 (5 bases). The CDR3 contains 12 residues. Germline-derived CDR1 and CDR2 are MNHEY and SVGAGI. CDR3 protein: CAISYSGVPLHF. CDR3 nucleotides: TGTGCCATCAGTTACTCGGGGGTTCCCCTCCACTTT.

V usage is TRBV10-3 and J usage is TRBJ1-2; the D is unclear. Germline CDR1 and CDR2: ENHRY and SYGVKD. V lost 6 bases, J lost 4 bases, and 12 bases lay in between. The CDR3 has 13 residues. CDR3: CAISLRQLYGYTF. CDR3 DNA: TGTGCCATCAGCCTTCGTCAGCTCTATGGCTACACCTTC.

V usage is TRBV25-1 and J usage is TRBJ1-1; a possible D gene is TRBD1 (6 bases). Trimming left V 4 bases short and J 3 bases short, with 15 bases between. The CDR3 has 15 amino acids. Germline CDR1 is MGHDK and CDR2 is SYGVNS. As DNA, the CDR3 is TGTGCCAGCAGTGCTAGGGGGGTGGGTTACACTGAAGCTTTCTTT. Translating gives CASSARGVGYTEAFF.

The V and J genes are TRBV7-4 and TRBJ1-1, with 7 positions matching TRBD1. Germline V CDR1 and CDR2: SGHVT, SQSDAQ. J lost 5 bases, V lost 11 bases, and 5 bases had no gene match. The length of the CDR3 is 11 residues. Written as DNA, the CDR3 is TGTGCCTCGACAGGGCAAACTGAAGCTTTCTTT. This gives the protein CASTGQTEAFF.

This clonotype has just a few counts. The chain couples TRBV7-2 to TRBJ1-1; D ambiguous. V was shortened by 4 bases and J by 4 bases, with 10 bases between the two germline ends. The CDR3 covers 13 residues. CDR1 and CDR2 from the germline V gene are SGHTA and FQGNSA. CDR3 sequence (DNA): TGTGCCAGCAGCTCGCTAGGCTCCACTGAAGCTTTCTTT. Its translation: CASSSLGSTEAFF.

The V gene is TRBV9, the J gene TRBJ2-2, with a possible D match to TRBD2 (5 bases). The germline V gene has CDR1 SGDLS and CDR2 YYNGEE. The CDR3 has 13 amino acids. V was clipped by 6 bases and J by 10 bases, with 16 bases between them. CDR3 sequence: CASTWGVGAELFF. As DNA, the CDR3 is TGTGCCAGCACCTGGGGAGTCGGCGCGGAGCTGTTTTTT.

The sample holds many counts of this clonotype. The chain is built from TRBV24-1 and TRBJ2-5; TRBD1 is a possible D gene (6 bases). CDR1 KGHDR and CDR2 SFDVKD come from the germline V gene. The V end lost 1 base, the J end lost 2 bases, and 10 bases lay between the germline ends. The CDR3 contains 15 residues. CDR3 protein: CATSDFRQGQETQYF. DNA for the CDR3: TGTGCCACCAGTGATTTTCGGCAGGGGCAAGAGACCCAGTACTTC.

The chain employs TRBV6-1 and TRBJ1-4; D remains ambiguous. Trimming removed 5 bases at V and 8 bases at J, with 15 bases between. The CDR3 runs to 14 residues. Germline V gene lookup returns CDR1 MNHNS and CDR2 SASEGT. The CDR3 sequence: CASSLLAGGEKLFF. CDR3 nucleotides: TGTGCCAGCAGTCTCCTAGCGGGAGGGGAAAAACTGTTTTTT.

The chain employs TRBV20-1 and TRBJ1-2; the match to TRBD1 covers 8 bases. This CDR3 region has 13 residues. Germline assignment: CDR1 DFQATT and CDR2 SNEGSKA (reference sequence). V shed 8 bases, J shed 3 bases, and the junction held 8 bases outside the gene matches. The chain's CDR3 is CSIHRGTDYGYTF. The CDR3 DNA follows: TGCAGTATTCACAGGGGGACAGACTATGGCTACACCTTC.

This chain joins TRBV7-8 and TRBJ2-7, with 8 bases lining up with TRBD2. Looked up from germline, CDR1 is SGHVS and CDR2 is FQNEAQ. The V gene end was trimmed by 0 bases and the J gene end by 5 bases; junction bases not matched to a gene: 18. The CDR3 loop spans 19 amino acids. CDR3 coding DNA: TGTGCCAGCAGCTTAGCGCCGAATTCACCCCAGCGGGGGATCAACGAGCAGTACTTC. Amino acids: CASSLAPNSPQRGINEQYF.

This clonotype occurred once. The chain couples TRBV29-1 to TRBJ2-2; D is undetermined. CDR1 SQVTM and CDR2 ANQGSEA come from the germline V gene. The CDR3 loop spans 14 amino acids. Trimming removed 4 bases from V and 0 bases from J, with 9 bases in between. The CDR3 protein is CSVGRGTNTGELFF. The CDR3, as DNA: TGCAGCGTTGGTCGTGGGACGAACACCGGGGAGCTGTTTTTT.

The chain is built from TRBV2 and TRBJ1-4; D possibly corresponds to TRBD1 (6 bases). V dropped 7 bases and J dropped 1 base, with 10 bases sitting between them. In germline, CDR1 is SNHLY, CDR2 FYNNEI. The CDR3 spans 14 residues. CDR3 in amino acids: CASTRGGTNEKLFF. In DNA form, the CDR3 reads TGTGCCAGCACGAGGGGGGGAACTAATGAAAAACTGTTTTTT. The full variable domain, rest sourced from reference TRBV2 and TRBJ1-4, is EPEVTQTPSHQVTQMGQEVILRCVPISNHLYFYWYRQILGQKVEFLVSFYNNEISEKSEIFDDQFSVERPDGSNFTLKIRSTKLEDSAMYFCASTRGGTNEKLFFGSGTQLSVL.

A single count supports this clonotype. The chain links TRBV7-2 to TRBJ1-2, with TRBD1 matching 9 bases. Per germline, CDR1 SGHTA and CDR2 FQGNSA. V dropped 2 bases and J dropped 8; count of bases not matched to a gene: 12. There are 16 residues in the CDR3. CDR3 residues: CASSLRAGQGGGGYTF. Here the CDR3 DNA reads TGTGCCAGCAGCTTAAGGGCGGGACAGGGCGGGGGGGGCTACACCTTC.

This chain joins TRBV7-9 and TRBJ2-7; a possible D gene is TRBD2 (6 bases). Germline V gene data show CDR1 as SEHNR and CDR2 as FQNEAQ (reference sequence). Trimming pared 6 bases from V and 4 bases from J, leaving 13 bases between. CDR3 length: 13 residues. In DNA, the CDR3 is TGTGCCAGCAGTGAACCGCGGGGATACGAGCAGTACTTC. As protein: CASSEPRGYEQYF.

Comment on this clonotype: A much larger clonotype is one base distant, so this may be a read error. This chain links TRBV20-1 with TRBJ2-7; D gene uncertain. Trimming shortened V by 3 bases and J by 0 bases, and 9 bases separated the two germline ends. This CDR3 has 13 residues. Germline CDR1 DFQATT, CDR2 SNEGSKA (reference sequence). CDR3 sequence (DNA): TGCAGTGCTAGGAGGCCTCTCTCCTACGAGCAGTACTTC. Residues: CSARRPLSYEQYF.

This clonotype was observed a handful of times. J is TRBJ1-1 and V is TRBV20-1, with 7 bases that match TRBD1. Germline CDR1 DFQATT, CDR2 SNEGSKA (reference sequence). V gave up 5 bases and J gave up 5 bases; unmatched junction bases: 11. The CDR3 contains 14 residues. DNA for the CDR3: TGCAGTGCTTCCGAGGGGGCCGGTGTGACTGAAGCTTTCTTT. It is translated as CSASEGAGVTEAFF.